The clone carrying this TCR beta chain was counted only a few times. This entry is derived from a study of blood T cell repertoires in COVID-19. The ends lost 0 bases at V and 4 bases at J; junction bases unmatched: 11. Germline CDR1 reads LGHNA; CDR2 reads YNFKEQ. The length of the CDR3 is 18 residues. Per the original data handling: Cell counts per sample came from amplifying reference gene primers. Profiled with immunoSEQ multiplex PCR; TCRdb holds only in-frame clones, not every one. The DNA was the basis for D and trimming; V, J and clone size are from that table. Among about 200,000 clones listed, 80% to 90% were seen once.

Sequencing used PBMCs or T cells enriched from blood (not recorded which). The TCR originated in a woman under 30 who had recovered from COVID-19. The chain links TRBV4-2 to TRBJ2-7; TRBD2 agrees at 11 bases. As DNA, the CDR3 is TGTGCCAGCAGCCAAGAGGGGCCCATAGCGGGGGGGCAATACGAGCAGTACTTC. This gives the protein CASSQEGPIAGGQYEQYF.